These T cell receptor beta chains were read from a single sample in a study of post-analysis software for immune sequencing data. TCRdb itself ran the PCR reads through MiXCR, one entry per CDR3 protein. The table lists fewer than 850,000 distinct CDR3 sequences, roughly 27% of them singletons, with 0.55% to 0.65% in the top ten. Sequenced: blood. The source is a girl aged 10-17 years with multiple sclerosis. Both conserved end residues are part of each CDR3. The order of the fields is J gene, D gene, V gene, clone size, CDR3 DNA, CDR3 protein. D genes are given only for firm matches. Expanded clones get a size class; other rows say once, few or many, or leave the size out.

>TRBJ2-1|TRBD2|TRBV7-9|-
TGTGCCAGCAGCATCCCTAGCGGGAGCTCCTACAATGAGCAGTTCTTC
CASSIPSGSSYNEQFF
>TRBJ2-3|-|TRBV7-2|-
TGTGCCAGCAGCTTATATTACGGGGCAGATACGCAGTGTTTT
CASSLYYGADTQCF
>TRBJ1-2|-|TRBV6-6|few
TGTGCCAGCAGTTACGGGGTCCGGGGCGGTAGCTATGGCTACACCTTC
CASSYGVRGGSYGYTF
>TRBJ1-2|-|TRBV6-5|few
TGTGCCAGCAGTTACGGACAGAACCATGGCTACACCTTC
CASSYGQNHGYTF
>TRBJ2-5|-|TRBV20-1|-
TGCAGTGCGAAGTCGGTGGGCTCCAAGGGGCAAGAGACCCAGTACTTC
CSAKSVGSKGQETQYF
>TRBJ2-1|TRBD2|TRBV20-1|-
TGCAGTGCTGCCCTGGTAGCGGGAGAGTACAATGAGCAGTTCTTC
CSAALVAGEYNEQFF
>TRBJ1-5|TRBD1|TRBV15|once
TGTGCCACCAGCAGAACAGGGGGCTTAGGCAATCAGCCCCAGCATTTT
CATSRTGGLGNQPQHF
>TRBJ2-5|TRBD2|TRBV7-2|few
TGTGCCAGCAGCTTGCTAGCGGGACGCTCCCAAGAGACCCAGTACTTC
CASSLLAGRSQETQYF
>TRBJ1-2|-|TRBV12-3/TRBV12-4|-
TGTGCCAGCAGGGCGACAGGCCATAACTATGGCTACACCTTC
CASRATGHNYGYTF
>TRBJ1-5|-|TRBV7-8|-
TGTGCCAGCAGCTTAGTAGGGGGGGCGCCTGGCAATCAGCCCCAGCATTTT
CASSLVGGAPGNQPQHF
>TRBJ2-7|TRBD1|TRBV7-2|-
TGTGCCAGCAGTTCGGGACAGGGCGGCCACGAGCAGTACTTC
CASSSGQGGHEQYF
>TRBJ2-3|-|TRBV5-1|-
TGCGCCAGCAGCTTTGTGTCCGCCACAGATACGCAGTATTTT
CASSFVSATDTQYF
>TRBJ1-1|-|TRBV5-1|-
TGCGCCAGCAGCTTGTCAGGGTTTGGTAACACTGAAGCTTTCTTT
CASSLSGFGNTEAFF
>TRBJ2-3|-|TRBV4-3|-
TGCGCCAGCAGCCAAGTACTGGGGGTGGGGGGGCCAGATACGCAGTATTTT
CASSQVLGVGGPDTQYF
>TRBJ2-1|TRBD2|TRBV28|once
TGTGCCAGCAGAGTGACTAGCGGGCAGGTAGGGTCCTACAATGAGCAGTTCTTC
CASRVTSGQVGSYNEQFF
>TRBJ2-7|-|TRBV28|-
TGTGCCAGCAGTATACCGGGGTGGCAGGGCTACCGCGAGCAGTACTTC
CASSIPGWQGYREQYF